This T cell receptor (beta chain) emerged from a study of blood T cell repertoires in COVID-19. Overall study: T cells, B-cell-depleted T cells, or PBMCs supplied cDNA or gDNA.

The CDR3 extends over 15 amino acids. CDR1 and CDR2 from the germline V gene are MGHRA and YSYEKL. Trimming stripped 0 bases from V and 2 bases from J, with 8 bases between. TCRdb keeps only in-frame clones here, not all; method: immunoSEQ multiplex PCR. The profile shows roughly 220,000 clones, 88% of them singletons. Symptom resolution, clearance, or two negative PCRs marked the recovered donors of Cohort 3. The chain has TRBV4-1 and TRBJ1-5; D may be TRBD1 (5 bases). This receptor was identified in a woman in her twenties or thirties who had recovered from COVID-19. Sequenced input: PBMCs or T cells enriched from blood (not recorded which). The DNA of the CDR3 is TGCGCCAGCAGCCAAGAGACAGCCCGCAATCAGCCCCAGCATTTT. This gives the protein CASSQETARNQPQHF.